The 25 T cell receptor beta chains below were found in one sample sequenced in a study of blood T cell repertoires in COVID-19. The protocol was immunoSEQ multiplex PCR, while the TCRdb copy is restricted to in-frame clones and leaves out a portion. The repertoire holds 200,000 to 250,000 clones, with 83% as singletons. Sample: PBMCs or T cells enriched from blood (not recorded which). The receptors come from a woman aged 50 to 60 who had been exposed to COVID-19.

The CDR3: CASRSITEAFF. The CDR3 bases are TGTGCCAGCAGGAGTATCACTGAAGCTTTCTTT. This chain uses TRBV27 with TRBJ1-1; D gene unclear. Germline V gives CDR1 MNHEY, CDR2 SMNVEV (reference sequence). CDR3 length: 11 residues. Trimming pared 6 bases from V and 4 bases from J, leaving 6 bases between.

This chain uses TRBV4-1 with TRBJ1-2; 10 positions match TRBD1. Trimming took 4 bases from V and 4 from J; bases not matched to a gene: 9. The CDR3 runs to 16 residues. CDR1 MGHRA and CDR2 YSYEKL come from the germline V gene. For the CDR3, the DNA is TGCGCCAGCAGCCCAAGGTCGACAGGGGGCTTCTATGGCTACACCTTC. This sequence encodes CASSPRSTGGFYGYTF.

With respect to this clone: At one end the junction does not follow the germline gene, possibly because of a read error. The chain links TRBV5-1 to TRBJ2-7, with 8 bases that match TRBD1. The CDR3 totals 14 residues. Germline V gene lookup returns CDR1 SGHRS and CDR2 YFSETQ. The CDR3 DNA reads TGCGCCAGCGGCTTGGGGCAGGGGGCGAACGAGCAGTACTTC. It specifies CASGLGQGANEQYF.

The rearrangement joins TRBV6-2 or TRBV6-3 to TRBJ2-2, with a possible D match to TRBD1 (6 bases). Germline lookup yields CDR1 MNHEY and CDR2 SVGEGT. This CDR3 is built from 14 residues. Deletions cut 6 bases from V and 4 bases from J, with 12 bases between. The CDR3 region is CASSERGSTGELFF. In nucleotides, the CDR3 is TGTGCCAGCAGCGAAAGGGGGAGCACCGGGGAGCTGTTTTTT.

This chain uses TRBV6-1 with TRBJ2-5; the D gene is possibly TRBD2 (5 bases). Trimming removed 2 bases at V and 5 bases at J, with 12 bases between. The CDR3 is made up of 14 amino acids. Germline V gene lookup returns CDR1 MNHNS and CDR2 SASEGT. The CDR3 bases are TGTGCCAGCAGTGAAAGTGGCAGAGGGGAGACCCAGTACTTC. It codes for CASSESGRGETQYF.

The CDR3: CASIRKPLNCYEGLCYTF. Here the CDR3 DNA reads TGTGCCAGCATCAGGAAGCCTCTGAATTGTTATGAGGGCCTATGCTACACCTTC. The rearrangement uses TRBV14 and TRBJ1-2; D is undetermined. This CDR3 has 18 amino acids. Trimming removed 7 bases from V and 9 bases from J, with 33 bases in between. CDR1 and CDR2 (germline): SGHDN, FVKESK. Full variable domain (remainder filled in from reference TRBV14 and TRBJ1-2): EAGVTQFPSHSVIEKGQTVTLRCDPISGHDNLYWYRRVMGKEIKFLLHFVKESKQDESGMPNNRFLAERTGGTYSTLKVQPAELEDSGVYFCASIRKPLNCYEGLCYTFGSGTRLTVV.

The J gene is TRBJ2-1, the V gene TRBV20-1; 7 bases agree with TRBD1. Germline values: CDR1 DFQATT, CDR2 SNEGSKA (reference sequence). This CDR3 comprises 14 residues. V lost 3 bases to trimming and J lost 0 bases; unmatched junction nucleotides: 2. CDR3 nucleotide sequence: TGCAGTGCTAGTGCAGGGGGCTCCTACAATGAGCAGTTCTTC. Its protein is CSASAGGSYNEQFF.

Here the CDR3 DNA reads TGCGCCAGCAGCACGACAGCAGCACAGGGCCTCCTGTACGAGCAGTACTTC. Its protein product is CASSTTAAQGLLYEQYF. V usage is TRBV5-1 and J usage is TRBJ2-7, with D tentatively TRBD1 (6 bases). Germline assignment: CDR1 SGHRS and CDR2 YFSETQ. V was trimmed by 4 bases and J by 4 bases, leaving 24 bases between them. The CDR3 totals 17 residues.

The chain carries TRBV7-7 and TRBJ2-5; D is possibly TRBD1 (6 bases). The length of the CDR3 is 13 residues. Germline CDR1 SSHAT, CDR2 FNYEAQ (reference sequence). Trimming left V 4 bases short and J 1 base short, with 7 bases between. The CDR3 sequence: CASSSDSQETQYF. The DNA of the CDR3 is TGTGCCAGCAGCTCGGACAGCCAAGAGACCCAGTACTTC.

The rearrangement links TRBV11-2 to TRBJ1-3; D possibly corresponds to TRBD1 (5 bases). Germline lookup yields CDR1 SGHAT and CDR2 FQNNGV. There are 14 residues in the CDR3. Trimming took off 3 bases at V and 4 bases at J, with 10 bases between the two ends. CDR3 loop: CASSLGGPGNTIYF. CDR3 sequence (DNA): TGTGCCAGCAGCTTGGGGGGACCCGGAAACACCATATATTTT.

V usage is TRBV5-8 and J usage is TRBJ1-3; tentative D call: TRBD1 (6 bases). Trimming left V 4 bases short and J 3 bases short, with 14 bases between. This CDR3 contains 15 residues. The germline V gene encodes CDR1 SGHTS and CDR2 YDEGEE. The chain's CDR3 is CASSAQGYGGNTIYF. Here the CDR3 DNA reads TGTGCCAGCAGCGCACAGGGATATGGTGGAAACACCATATATTTT.

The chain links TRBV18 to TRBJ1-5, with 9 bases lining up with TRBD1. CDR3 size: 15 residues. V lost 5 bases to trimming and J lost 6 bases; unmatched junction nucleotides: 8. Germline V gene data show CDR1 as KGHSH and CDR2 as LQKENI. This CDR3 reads CASSKGGQGTQPQHF. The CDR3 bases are TGTGCCAGCTCAAAAGGCGGACAGGGGACTCAGCCCCAGCATTTT.

As DNA, the CDR3 is TGTGCCAGCAGCTTAGCGGGGTACTATGGCTACACCTTC. Translation gives CASSLAGYYGYTF. This chain links TRBV11-2 with TRBJ1-2; D not resolved. The CDR3 spans 13 residues. CDR1 is SGHAT and CDR2 is FQNNGV in the germline V gene. Trimming pared 1 base from V and 3 bases from J, leaving 6 bases between.

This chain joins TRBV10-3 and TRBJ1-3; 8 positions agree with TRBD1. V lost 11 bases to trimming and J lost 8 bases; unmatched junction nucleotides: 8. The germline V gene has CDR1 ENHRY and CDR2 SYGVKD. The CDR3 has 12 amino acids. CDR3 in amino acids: CASDRGGYTIYF. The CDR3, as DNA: TGTGCCTCCGACAGGGGTGGGTACACCATATATTTT.

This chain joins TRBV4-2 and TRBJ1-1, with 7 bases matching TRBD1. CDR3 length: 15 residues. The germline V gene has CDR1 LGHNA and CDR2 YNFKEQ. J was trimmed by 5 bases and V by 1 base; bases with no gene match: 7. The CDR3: CASSQVTGAMTEAFF. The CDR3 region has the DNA TGTGCCAGCAGCCAAGTAACAGGGGCGATGACTGAAGCTTTCTTT.

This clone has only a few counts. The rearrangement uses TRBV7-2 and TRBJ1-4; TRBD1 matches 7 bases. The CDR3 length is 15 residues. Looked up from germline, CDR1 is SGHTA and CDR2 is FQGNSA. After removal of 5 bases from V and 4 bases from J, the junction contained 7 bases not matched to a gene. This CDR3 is CASSPRTGLNEKLFF. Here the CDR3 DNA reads TGTGCCAGCAGCCCCCGGACAGGACTTAATGAAAAACTGTTTTTT.

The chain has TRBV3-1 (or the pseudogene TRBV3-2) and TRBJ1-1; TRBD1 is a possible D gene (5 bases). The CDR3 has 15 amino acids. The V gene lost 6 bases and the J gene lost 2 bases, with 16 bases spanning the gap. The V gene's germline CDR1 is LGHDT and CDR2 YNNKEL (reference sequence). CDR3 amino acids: CASSHRGGENTEAFF. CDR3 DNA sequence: TGTGCCAGCAGTCACCGGGGCGGGGAAAACACTGAAGCTTTCTTT.

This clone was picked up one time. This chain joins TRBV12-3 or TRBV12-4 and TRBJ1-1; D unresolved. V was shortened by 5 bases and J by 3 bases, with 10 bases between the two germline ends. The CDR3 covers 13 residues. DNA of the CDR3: TGTGCCAGCAGTCCCTTTAAATACACTGAAGCTTTCTTT. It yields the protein CASSPFKYTEAFF.

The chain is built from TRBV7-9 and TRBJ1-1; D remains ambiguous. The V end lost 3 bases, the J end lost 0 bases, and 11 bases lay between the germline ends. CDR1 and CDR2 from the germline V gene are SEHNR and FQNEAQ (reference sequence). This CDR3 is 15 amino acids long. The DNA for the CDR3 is TGTGCCAGCAGCTTCAAGCGGGGTTTGAACACTGAAGCTTTCTTT. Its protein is CASSFKRGLNTEAFF.

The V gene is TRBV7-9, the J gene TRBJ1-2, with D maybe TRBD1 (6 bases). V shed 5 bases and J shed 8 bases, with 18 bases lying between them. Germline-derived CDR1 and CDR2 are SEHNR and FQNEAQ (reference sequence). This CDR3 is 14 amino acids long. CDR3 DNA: TGTGCCAGCAGCCCCTGGGGGGGCGGAAAAGGCTACACCTTC. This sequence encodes CASSPWGGGKGYTF. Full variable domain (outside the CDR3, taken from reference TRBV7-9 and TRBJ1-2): DTGVSQNPRHKITKRGQNVTFRCDPISEHNRLYWYRQTLGQGPEFLTYFQNEAQLEKSRLLSDRFSAERPKGSFSTLEIQRTEQGDSAMYLCASSPWGGGKGYTFGSGTRLTVV.

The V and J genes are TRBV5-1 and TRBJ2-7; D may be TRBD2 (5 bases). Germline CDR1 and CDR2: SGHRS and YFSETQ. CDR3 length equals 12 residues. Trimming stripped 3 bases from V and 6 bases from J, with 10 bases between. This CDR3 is CASSSPGGEQYF. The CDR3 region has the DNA TGCGCCAGCAGCTCCCCCGGAGGCGAGCAGTACTTC.

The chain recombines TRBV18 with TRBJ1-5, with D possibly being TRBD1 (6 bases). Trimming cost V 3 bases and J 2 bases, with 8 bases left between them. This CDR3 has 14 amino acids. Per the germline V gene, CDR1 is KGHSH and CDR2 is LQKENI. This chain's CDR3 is CASSPKGGNQPQHF. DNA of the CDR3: TGTGCCAGCTCACCTAAGGGGGGCAATCAGCCCCAGCATTTT.

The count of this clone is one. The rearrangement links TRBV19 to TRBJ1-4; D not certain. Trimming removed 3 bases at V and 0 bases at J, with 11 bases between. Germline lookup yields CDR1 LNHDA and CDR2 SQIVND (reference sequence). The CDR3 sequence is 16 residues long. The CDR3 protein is CASSIGGLTTNEKLFF. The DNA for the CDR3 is TGTGCCAGTAGTATTGGAGGGCTCACAACTAATGAAAAACTGTTTTTT.

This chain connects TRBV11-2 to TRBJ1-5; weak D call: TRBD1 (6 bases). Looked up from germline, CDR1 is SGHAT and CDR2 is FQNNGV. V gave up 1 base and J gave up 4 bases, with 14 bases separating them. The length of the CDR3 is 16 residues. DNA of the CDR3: TGTGCCAGCAGCTTAGGACCTGACAGGCGAAATCAGCCCCAGCATTTT. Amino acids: CASSLGPDRRNQPQHF.

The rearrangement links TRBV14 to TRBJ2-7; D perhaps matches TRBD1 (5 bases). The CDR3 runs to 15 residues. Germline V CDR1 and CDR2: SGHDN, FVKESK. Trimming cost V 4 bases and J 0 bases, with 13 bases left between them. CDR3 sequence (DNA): TGTGCCAGCAGCCTACCAGGGTGGCTCTCCTACGAGCAGTACTTC. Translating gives CASSLPGWLSYEQYF.